What follows are 10 T cell receptor beta chains derived from one specimen sequenced in a study of blood T cells in healthy people across ages. Primed by a sample-barcoded 5' primer and a J-beta primer mix, a second PCR proceeded for roughly 7 to 12 cycles. MiXCR was run by TCRdb on the 5' RACE reads, yielding one entry per CDR3 protein. The sample holds around 900,000 distinct CDR3 sequences, about 51% seen once. The sample consisted of blood. The receptor source for this set is a woman aged 60-75 years in good health.

The chain carries TRBV2 and TRBJ1-3, with no clear D. The CDR3 spans 14 residues. Trimming pared 7 bases from V and 2 bases from J, leaving 12 bases between. Germline CDR1 reads SNHLY; CDR2 reads FYNNEI. The CDR3: CASIPGIAGNTIYF. CDR3 coding DNA: TGTGCCAGCATCCCTGGCATCGCTGGAAACACCATATATTTT.

The genes are TRBV18 and TRBJ2-7, with 10 bases matching TRBD2. The CDR3 spans 13 residues. Trimming removed 6 bases from V and 11 bases from J; junction bases left unmatched: 10. Germline V gene data show CDR1 as KGHSH and CDR2 as LQKENI. CDR3 loop: CASSPGLAEMKYF. The CDR3 region has the DNA TGTGCCAGCTCCCCCGGACTAGCGGAGATGAAGTACTTC.

The CDR3 coding sequence is TGTGCCAGCACCCCGGCGGTAGCGGGAGTCAATGAGCAGTTCTTC. Translation: CASTPAVAGVNEQFF. The chain employs TRBV6-2 or TRBV6-3 and TRBJ2-1; 9 bases map to TRBD2. The length of the CDR3 is 15 residues. J lost 6 bases, V lost 7 bases, and 10 bases had no gene match. Germline CDR1 reads MNHEY; CDR2 reads SVGEGT.

The chain couples TRBV14 to TRBJ1-6; no definite D call. Per the germline V gene, CDR1 is SGHDN and CDR2 is FVKESK. CDR3 length: 14 residues. V lost 5 bases and J 9 bases, leaving 14 bases between the germline ends. CDR3 in DNA: TGTGCCAGCAGCATAGGGATTCCTCTTTCACCCCTCCACTTT. Residues: CASSIGIPLSPLHF.

There are a few counts of this clonotype. The rearrangement joins TRBV4-2 to TRBJ2-5; either TRBD1 or TRBD2 may fit D (5 bases each). The V end was cut by 4 bases, the J end by 4 bases, with 16 bases between. CDR1 and CDR2 (germline): LGHNA, YNFKEQ. This CDR3 is built from 15 residues. The CDR3 DNA sequence: TGTGCCAGCAGCCTTTTGGTGGGGGAAAGAGAGACCCAGTACTTC. Protein: CASSLLVGERETQYF.

V gene TRBV18 combines with J gene TRBJ2-1; TRBD2 is a possible D gene (6 bases). The J call may not be correct, given that the DNA end is closer to TRBJ2-7. Germline V gene lookup returns CDR1 KGHSH and CDR2 LQKENI. CDR3 length equals 15 residues. The CDR3 spells CASSSRGPSYNEQYF. CDR3 bases: TGTGCCAGCTCATCGCGGGGACCCTCCTACAATGAGCAGTACTTC.

This sequence joins TRBV27 and TRBJ2-7, with D unclear. The CDR3 has 13 amino acids. Germline CDR1 MNHEY, CDR2 SMNVEV (reference sequence). V was shortened by 5 bases and J by 1 base, with 9 bases between the two germline ends. This CDR3 is CASSPSNSYEQYF. The DNA for the CDR3 is TGTGCCAGCAGTCCATCGAATTCCTACGAGCAGTACTTC.

The chain employs TRBV7-2 and TRBJ2-5; perhaps TRBD2 as D (5 bases). Germline lookup yields CDR1 SGHTA and CDR2 FQGNSA. The CDR3 is made up of 14 amino acids. Trimming removed 2 bases from V and 5 bases from J, with 12 bases in between. The CDR3: CASSLTRRVETQYF. CDR3 DNA sequence: TGTGCCAGCAGCTTAACTAGGCGGGTGGAGACCCAGTACTTC.

The gene calls are TRBV9 and TRBJ1-6; D gene unclear. The length of the CDR3 is 15 residues. CDR1 SGDLS and CDR2 YYNGEE come from the germline V gene. Trimming cost V 3 bases and J 15 bases, with 22 bases left between them. DNA for the CDR3: TGTGCCAGCAGCGCCGGCTCGGTCCTCCGAGGAGACCTCCACTTT. It codes for CASSAGSVLRGDLHF.

V gene TRBV12-3 or TRBV12-4 combines with J gene TRBJ2-7, with a possible D match to TRBD1 (5 bases). V lost 5 bases and J lost 2, with 13 bases in between. The CDR3 runs 14 residues. The CDR3 loop is CASSLTQTAYEQYF. The CDR3 nucleotides are TGTGCCAGCAGTCTAACACAGACAGCCTACGAGCAGTACTTC.